The clone carrying this T cell receptor beta chain was seen repeatedly, ten times or more. The data are from a study of blood T cells in healthy people across ages. Alongside a J-beta primer mix, a sample-barcoded 5' primer served in a second PCR lasting about 7 to 12 cycles. TCRdb reprocessed the 5' RACE reads via MiXCR and lists one record per CDR3 protein. The sample has about 570,000 distinct CDR3 sequences, roughly a quarter seen once. The V and J ends lost 0 bases and 6 bases respectively, with 17 bases between them. Germline CDR1 reads MGHRA; CDR2 reads YSYEKL. The CDR3 has 16 residues. The V call is TRBV4-1, the J call TRBJ1-2; tentative D call: TRBD1 (6 bases). The receptor was derived from a woman aged 70-85 years in good health. The sequenced sample was blood. The CDR3 loop is CASSQDAMGGWDGYTF. CDR3 nucleotide sequence: TGCGCCAGCAGCCAAGATGCAATGGGGGGCTGGGATGGCTACACCTTC.